What follows are 28 T cell receptor beta chains derived from one specimen sequenced in a study of low-dose radiotherapy and immunotherapy resistance in tumors. Time point specified: before trial treatment. TRAV- and TRBV-specific primers primed first-strand cDNA, covering alpha and beta chains. TCR amplification ran 15 to 25 PCR cycles using constant-region and V-primer adapter primers. TCRdb itself ran the reads through MiXCR, one entry per CDR3 protein. The table has tens of thousands of distinct CDR3 sequences, 18% seen once. Sequencing was performed on PBMCs, taken before treatment. These receptors all stem from a male donor with prostate cancer.

The V gene is TRBV5-1, the J gene TRBJ1-1; 8 bases line up with TRBD1. Germline CDR1 SGHRS, CDR2 YFSETQ. The trim removed 7 bases at V and 4 bases at J, leaving 9 bases unmatched. The length of the CDR3 is 14 residues. CDR3 DNA: TGCGCCAGCCGACAGGGGACTACGGGCACTGAAGCTTTCTTT. This translates into CASRQGTTGTEAFF.

This chain uses TRBV7-6 with TRBJ2-5, with 7 bases identical to TRBD1. Germline values: CDR1 SGHVS, CDR2 FNYEAQ. This CDR3 has 13 amino acids. V shed 5 bases, J shed 5 bases, and the junction held 5 bases outside the gene matches. The CDR3 loop is CASSPQGLETQYF. CDR3 bases: TGTGCCAGCAGCCCACAGGGGTTGGAGACCCAGTACTTC.

At least ten counts were recorded for this clonotype. The chain recombines TRBV14 with TRBJ1-1; 8 bases are shared with TRBD1. V lost 2 bases to trimming and J lost 5 bases; unmatched junction nucleotides: 4. The CDR3 runs to 14 residues. Looked up from germline, CDR1 is SGHDN and CDR2 is FVKESK. Here the CDR3 DNA reads TGTGCCAGCAGCCAACCAGGGGGCTTAACTGAAGCTTTCTTT. As protein: CASSQPGGLTEAFF.

This clonotype was observed at least ten times. The chain has TRBV14 and TRBJ1-1; TRBD1 aligns across 9 bases. With 4 bases clipped from V and 5 bases from J, the junction kept 5 bases outside the gene matches. The CDR3 runs to 14 residues. CDR1 and CDR2 (germline): SGHDN, FVKESK. The CDR3 coding sequence is TGTGCCAGCAGCCTAACAGGGGGCTGGACTGAAGCTTTCTTT. Translation: CASSLTGGWTEAFF.

This clonotype showed up many times. The chain couples TRBV3-1 to TRBJ2-7; 7 bases align to TRBD2. The germline CDR1 and CDR2 sequences are LGHDT and YNNKEL (reference sequence). Germline trimming cut 7 bases from V and 2 bases from J; bases unmatched to any gene: 11. This CDR3 comprises 15 residues. As DNA, the CDR3 is TGTGCCAGCACCCGAGCAGCGGGGCCTACCTACGAGCAGTACTTC. This encodes CASTRAAGPTYEQYF.

This clonotype was recorded many times. The chain employs TRBV6-1 and TRBJ1-5, with no clear D. The CDR3 is 13 residues long. V lost 4 bases to trimming and J lost 5 bases, with 9 bases between them. From germline, CDR1 is MNHNS and CDR2 SASEGT. This CDR3 reads CASSVREDQPQHF. In DNA form, the CDR3 reads TGTGCCAGCAGTGTGCGGGAGGATCAGCCCCAGCATTTT.

A remark on this clonotype: A read error is the likely source, as a far larger clone sits one nucleotide away. This chain joins TRBV3-1 and TRBJ2-5, with D maybe TRBD2 (5 bases). Germline-derived CDR1 and CDR2 are LGHDT and YNNKEL (reference sequence). The CDR3 consists of 13 residues. V lost 2 bases and J lost 11, with 15 bases in between. CDR3 sequence reads: CASSQQSGGEQYF. The CDR3 DNA sequence: TGTGCCAGCAGCCAACAATCTGGTGGGGAGCAGTACTTC.

There are many counts of this clonotype. The CDR3 nucleotides are TGTGCCAGCAGCGAAAATGAAAACATTCAGTACTTC. This translates into CASSENENIQYF. V usage is TRBV13 and J usage is TRBJ2-4, with unresolved D. V was pared by 5 bases and J by 5 bases, with 7 bases between. Per germline, CDR1 PRHDT and CDR2 FYEKMQ (reference sequence). The CDR3 is made up of 12 amino acids.

This clonotype was detected once. With a much larger clone just one base away, this may be a read error. This chain uses TRBV30 with TRBJ2-1; perhaps TRBD2 as D (5 bases). CDR3 length: 13 residues. The V gene's germline CDR1 is GTSNPN and CDR2 SVGIG (reference sequence). The CDR3 loop is CAWSELGRGEQSF. DNA of the CDR3: TGTGCCTGGAGTGAATTAGGACGGGGAGAGCAGTCCTTC.

Of note for this clonotype: Since a far larger clone is one base different, this is likely a read error. Because it lacks the conserved phenylalanine or tryptophan at the end, this CDR3 is likely a read error. The rearrangement uses TRBV28 and TRBJ2-1; either TRBD1 or TRBD2 may fit D (6 bases each). Germline CDR1 reads MDHEN; CDR2 reads SYDVKM. The CDR3 runs 13 residues. Trimming removed 10 bases from V and 7 bases from J, with 17 bases in between. The CDR3 nucleotides are TGTGCCACGGGGGACACAGCTTCAAATGAGCAGTTCTGC. Protein product: CATGDTASNEQFC.

The chain recombines TRBV3-1 with TRBJ1-6, with D perhaps matching TRBD1 (5 bases). The V gene lost 1 base and the J gene lost 8 bases, with 6 bases spanning the gap. Germline V lookup: CDR1 LGHDT, CDR2 YNNKEL (reference sequence). This CDR3 spans 13 amino acids. The CDR3 protein is CASSQVGDSPLHF. The DNA of the CDR3 is TGTGCCAGCAGCCAAGTGGGGGATTCACCCCTCCACTTT.

This clonotype was recorded many times. This rearrangement joins TRBV6-5 to TRBJ2-5, with a tentative D call TRBD2 (6 bases). The CDR3 runs to 16 residues. V was shortened by 2 bases and J by 2 bases, with 15 bases between the two germline ends. Germline V CDR1 and CDR2: MNHEY, SVGAGI. The CDR3 here is CASSYDEESGQETQYF. CDR3 sequence (DNA): TGTGCCAGCAGTTACGACGAGGAGAGCGGGCAAGAGACCCAGTACTTC.

This clonotype appeared many times. In nucleotides, the CDR3 is TGCAGTGCTAGAGATTATAAGGGTTCCACTGAAGCTTTCTTT. Residues: CSARDYKGSTEAFF. V is TRBV20-1 and J is TRBJ1-1; D gene uncertain. This CDR3 spans 14 amino acids. From germline, CDR1 is DFQATT and CDR2 SNEGSKA (reference sequence). Trimming removed 0 bases from V and 4 bases from J, with 12 bases in between.

This clonotype was detected many times. This chain uses TRBV5-1 with TRBJ2-3; D might be TRBD2 (5 bases). Per germline, CDR1 SGHRS and CDR2 YFSETQ. The CDR3 has 15 amino acids. Trimming took 4 bases from V and 4 from J, leaving 16 bases between them. As DNA, the CDR3 is TGCGCCAGCAGCCCCGCGGGCCCCGCGTCAGATACGCAGTATTTT. Translated: CASSPAGPASDTQYF.

This clonotype occurred many times. The J gene is TRBJ1-4, the V gene TRBV7-9; TRBD1 is a possible D gene (5 bases). V lost 3 bases, J lost 8 bases, and 19 bases lay in between. Per germline, CDR1 SEHNR and CDR2 FQNEAQ (reference sequence). The CDR3 extends over 16 amino acids. The chain's CDR3 is CASSFSQTAADEKLFF. The CDR3 DNA is TGTGCCAGCAGCTTTAGTCAGACAGCGGCGGACGAAAAACTGTTTTTT.

Worth noting for this clonotype: A read error is the likely source, as a far larger clone sits one nucleotide away. The chain recombines TRBV7-8 with TRBJ2-4; TRBD2 is a possible D gene (5 bases). Germline V gene lookup returns CDR1 SGHVS and CDR2 FQNEAQ. This CDR3 contains 14 residues. CDR3 protein: CASSSGDTKNIQYF. CDR3 bases: TGCGCCAGCAGCTCCGGGGATACCAAAAACATTCAGTACTTC.

This clonotype appeared many times. The gene calls are TRBV7-8 and TRBJ1-6; TRBD1 matches at 11 bases. V gave up 4 bases and J gave up 8 bases; unmatched junction bases: 1. The CDR3 has 14 residues. Germline V gene sequence: CDR1 SGHVS, CDR2 FQNEAQ. The CDR3 DNA reads as TGTGCCAGCAGCTGGGGACAGGGGGATTCACCCCTCCACTTT. Residues: CASSWGQGDSPLHF.

This clonotype was counted ten times or more. The V and J genes are TRBV6-5 and TRBJ1-5, with D hard to call. CDR3 length: 15 amino acids. From germline, CDR1 is MNHEY and CDR2 SVGAGI. Trimming pared 0 bases from V and 7 bases from J, leaving 13 bases between. The CDR3 protein is CASSYSISAGQPQHF. CDR3 sequence (DNA): TGTGCCAGCAGTTACTCGATATCGGCCGGGCAGCCCCAGCATTTT.

In its sample, this clonotype was seen many times. The chain links TRBV13 to TRBJ2-7, with D possibly TRBD2 on 6 matching bases. The V gene's germline CDR1 is PRHDT and CDR2 FYEKMQ (reference sequence). The V end was cut by 4 bases, the J end by 1 base, with 14 bases between. The CDR3 totals 15 residues. In nucleotides, the CDR3 is TGTGCCAGCAGCTCCCGGGACTGGGTGTCCTACGAGCAGTACTTC. Amino acid sequence: CASSSRDWVSYEQYF.

The chain is built from TRBV6-1 and TRBJ2-2; D possibly corresponds to TRBD1 (5 bases). Trimming shortened V by 4 bases and J by 9 bases, and 15 bases separated the two germline ends. CDR1 and CDR2 from the germline V gene are MNHNS and SASEGT. The CDR3 sequence is 14 residues long. The CDR3 region is CASSVDTVRRELFF. The CDR3 region has the DNA TGTGCCAGCAGTGTGGACACCGTCCGCCGGGAGCTGTTTTTT.

The table lists this clonotype with many counts. The rearrangement joins TRBV7-8 to TRBJ1-1, with a possible D match to TRBD1 (5 bases). The CDR3 is 17 residues long. The ends were cut back, 2 bases at V and 0 bases at J, with 16 bases in the middle. Germline V gene lookup returns CDR1 SGHVS and CDR2 FQNEAQ. The CDR3 DNA reads TGTGCCAGCAGCTTAAGGGGCGCCAGGGTGGTGAACACTGAAGCTTTCTTT. Residues: CASSLRGARVVNTEAFF.

The sample holds many counts of this clonotype. V is TRBV10-3 and J is TRBJ1-2; D may be TRBD1 (6 bases). Trimming cost V 3 bases and J 7 bases, with 15 bases left between them. CDR3 length equals 14 residues. Germline CDR1 is ENHRY and CDR2 is SYGVKD. CDR3 DNA: TGTGCCATCAGTGAAGGTCGGGGGCCCTCTGGCTACACCTTC. It encodes CAISEGRGPSGYTF.

This clonotype was detected many times. V is TRBV5-1 and J is TRBJ1-5; D remains ambiguous. Per germline, CDR1 SGHRS and CDR2 YFSETQ. The length of the CDR3 is 14 residues. V lost 0 bases and J 4 bases, leaving 8 bases between the germline ends. The CDR3 DNA reads TGCGCCAGCAGCTTGGTTGGGGAAAATCAGCCCCAGCATTTT. Protein product: CASSLVGENQPQHF.

This clonotype was recorded at least ten times. CDR3 nucleotides: TGTGCCAGCAGTTACTCGAATGGGGGCATCCAAGAGACCCAGTACTTC. This translates into CASSYSNGGIQETQYF. The chain uses TRBV6-1 and TRBJ2-5, with a possible D match to TRBD1 (6 bases). Germline V gene sequence: CDR1 MNHNS, CDR2 SASEGT. The V gene lost 5 bases and the J gene lost 1 base, with 17 bases spanning the gap. CDR3 length equals 16 residues.

This clonotype was detected ten times or more. The chain uses TRBV5-4 and TRBJ2-2; 7 positions match TRBD2. Unmatched junction bases numbered 5, after V lost 2 bases and J lost 4 bases. From germline, CDR1 is SGHNT and CDR2 YYREEE (reference sequence). The CDR3 covers 15 residues. The DNA for the CDR3 is TGTGCCAGCAGCTTTCAGCGGGACCCCACCGGGGAGCTGTTTTTT. As protein: CASSFQRDPTGELFF.

This clonotype showed up many times. J is TRBJ2-3 and V is TRBV9; 11 nucleotides match TRBD2. Trimming at V came to 4 bases and at J to 3 bases, leaving 4 bases not matched to a gene. The CDR3 has 15 residues. Germline loops: CDR1 SGDLS, CDR2 YYNGEE. DNA of the CDR3: TGTGCCAGCAGCCAGACTAGCGGGGATACAGATACGCAGTATTTT. Its protein is CASSQTSGDTDTQYF.

The rearrangement links TRBV6-4 to TRBJ2-7, with 10 bases that match TRBD2. The ends lost 3 bases at V and 6 bases at J; junction bases unmatched: 8. Germline CDR1 is MRHNA and CDR2 is SNTAGT. This CDR3 spans 15 amino acids. CDR3 DNA sequence: TGTGCCAGCAGTGAACTAGCGGGGTCTCTCGGCGAGCAGTACTTC. Translating gives CASSELAGSLGEQYF.

This clonotype was observed at least ten times. J is TRBJ2-7 and V is TRBV14; TRBD1 matches at 7 bases. The ends lost 2 bases at V and 2 bases at J; junction bases unmatched: 6. Germline V gene data show CDR1 as SGHDN and CDR2 as FVKESK. This CDR3 contains 15 residues. CDR3 region: CASSQMRTGPYEQYF. CDR3 in DNA: TGTGCCAGCAGCCAAATGAGGACAGGCCCCTACGAGCAGTACTTC.